This T cell receptor (beta chain) was captured by sequencing in a study of siplizumab effects on memory and regulatory T cells. Findings and caveats of the study: No more than a minor fraction of alloreactive clones could be traced back to unstimulated subsets. Alloreactive sequences tracing back to unstimulated CD4+ memory cells fell significantly with siplizumab. Roughly 75-97% of proliferating CD4+ or CD8+ clones lacked a naive or memory phenotype that could be assigned.

Sequencing used immunoSEQ multiplex PCR; TCRdb keeps in-frame clones, though not all of them. Among 62,000 or so clones, roughly 85% were seen once, and the ten largest hold 3% to 4%. Unstimulated subsets comprising naive, memory, effector memory and TEMRA cells were sequenced in a few donor pairs. Concerning this clone itself: Its cognate antigen is unknown.

Sequencing was carried out using memory CD4+ T cells sorted from blood. This TCR was recovered from a human donor in good health.

This chain's CDR3 is CASRRTGGNNEQFF. CDR3 DNA sequence: TGTGCCAGCAGAAGGACAGGGGGAAACAATGAGCAGTTCTTC. This sequence joins TRBV7-9 and TRBJ2-1; 10 bases are a match to TRBD1. Germline assignment: CDR1 SEHNR and CDR2 FQNEAQ (reference sequence). J gave up 5 bases and V 6 bases, and 4 bases lay outside the gene matches. This CDR3 comprises 14 residues.